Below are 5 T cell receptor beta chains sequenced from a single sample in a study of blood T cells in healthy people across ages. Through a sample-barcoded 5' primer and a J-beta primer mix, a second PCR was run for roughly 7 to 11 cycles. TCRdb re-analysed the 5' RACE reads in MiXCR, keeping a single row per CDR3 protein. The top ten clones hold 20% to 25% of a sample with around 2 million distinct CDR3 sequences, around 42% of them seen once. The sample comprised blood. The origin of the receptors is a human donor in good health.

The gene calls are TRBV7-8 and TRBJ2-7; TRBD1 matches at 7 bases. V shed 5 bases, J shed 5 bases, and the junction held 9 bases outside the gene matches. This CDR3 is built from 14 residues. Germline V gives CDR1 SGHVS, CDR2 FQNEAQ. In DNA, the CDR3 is TGTGCCAGCAGCCTACAACAGGGGTCCCACGAGCAGTACTTC. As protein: CASSLQQGSHEQYF.

The CDR3 nucleotides read TGTGCCAGCAGCGCAAATCGGTTGGGCAATTCACCCCTCCACTTT. It specifies CASSANRLGNSPLHF. The genes are TRBV7-2 and TRBJ1-6, with D uncertain. The CDR3 consists of 15 residues. V lost 5 bases, J lost 7 bases, and 15 bases lay in between. Germline V lookup: CDR1 SGHTA, CDR2 FQGNSA.

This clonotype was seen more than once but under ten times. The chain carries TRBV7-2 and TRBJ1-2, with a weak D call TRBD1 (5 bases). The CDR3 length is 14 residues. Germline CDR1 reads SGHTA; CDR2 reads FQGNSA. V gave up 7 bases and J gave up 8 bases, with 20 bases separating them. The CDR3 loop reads CASTPGGVLLGYTF. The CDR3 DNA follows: TGTGCCAGCACGCCGGGGGGGGTTTTATTGGGCTACACCTTC.

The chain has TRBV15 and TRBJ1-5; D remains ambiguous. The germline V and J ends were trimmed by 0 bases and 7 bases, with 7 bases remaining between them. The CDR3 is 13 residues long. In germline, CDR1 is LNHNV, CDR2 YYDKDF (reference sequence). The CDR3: CATSRDDRQPQHF. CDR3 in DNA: TGTGCCACCAGCAGAGATGACCGGCAGCCCCAGCATTTT.

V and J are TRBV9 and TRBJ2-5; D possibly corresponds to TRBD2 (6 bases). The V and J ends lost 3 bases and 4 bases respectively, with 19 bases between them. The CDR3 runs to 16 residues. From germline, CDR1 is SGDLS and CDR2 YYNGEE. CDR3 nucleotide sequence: TGTGCCAGCAGCGGGCCCCCTGGGGGGTCGGGAGAGACCCAGTACTTC. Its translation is CASSGPPGGSGETQYF.